Presented here are 25 T cell receptor beta chains from one specimen sequenced in a study of T cell changes during pregnancy in multiple sclerosis (dated by TCRdb to the late 2010s). Receptor amplification or capture employed the immunoSEQ multiplex PCR assay. What TCRdb holds here is the immuneACCESS table cut down to in-frame rearrangements. Part of the clones is not present; checked against another copy, under half of the missing clones reflect an unresolved V gene, and the others are unexplained. This sample lists about 59,000 clones; 90% were detected once. The top ten hold approximately 1% of the sample. The sequencing used peripheral blood, collected in the first trimester of pregnancy. All receptors come from a female donor in good health, enrolled as a control in a pregnancy study.

This chain links TRBV6-1 with TRBJ1-6; perhaps TRBD1 as D (5 bases). The CDR3 spans 16 residues. Between the trimmed V and J ends, which lost 3 bases and 1 base, there was a span of 10 bases. Germline V lookup: CDR1 MNHNS, CDR2 SASEGT. In nucleotides, the CDR3 is TGTGCCAGCAGTGAGGAGGGGCGGTCCTATAATTCACCCCTCCACTTT. Protein product: CASSEEGRSYNSPLHF.

The sample holds one count of this clone. J is TRBJ2-1 and V is TRBV18; the D gene is possibly TRBD1 (5 bases). The CDR3 is 13 residues long. Germline CDR1 and CDR2: KGHSH and LQKENI. V lost 3 bases to trimming and J lost 8 bases, with 11 bases between them. This chain's CDR3 is CASSPDVGDEQFF. The CDR3 DNA reads as TGTGCCAGCTCACCGGACGTAGGGGATGAGCAGTTCTTC.

The rearrangement links TRBV11-3 to TRBJ1-2, with 9 positions matching TRBD1. Unmatched junction bases numbered 3, after V lost 5 bases and J lost 2 bases. The CDR3 has 14 amino acids. Germline V gene lookup returns CDR1 SGHNT and CDR2 YENEEA. The CDR3 DNA reads as TGTGCCAGCAGCCTGGGACAGGGAAACTATGGCTACACCTTC. Its protein product is CASSLGQGNYGYTF.

V usage is TRBV4-2 and J usage is TRBJ2-7; tentatively, D is TRBD2 (5 bases). Germline V gives CDR1 LGHNA, CDR2 YNFKEQ. This CDR3 has 13 amino acids. The V end lost 5 bases, the J end lost 4 bases, and 12 bases lay between the germline ends. This CDR3 reads CASSLVEGYEQYF. CDR3 nucleotide sequence: TGTGCCAGCAGCTTGGTTGAGGGATACGAGCAGTACTTC.

This chain uses TRBV6-6 with TRBJ2-1; a weak D match, TRBD1 (6 bases). V dropped 2 bases and J dropped 7 bases, with 6 bases sitting between them. Germline V gene sequence: CDR1 MNHNY, CDR2 SVGAGI (reference sequence). The CDR3 is 12 residues long. In DNA, the CDR3 is TGTGCCAGCAGTTACCAGGGGAATGAGCAGTTCTTC. Translated, it gives CASSYQGNEQFF.

About this clone itself: The same CDR3 is also encoded by other DNA sequences in this sample. The rearrangement links TRBV5-8 to TRBJ2-7; possibly TRBD1 for D (6 bases). The CDR3 totals 14 residues. Trimming cost V 5 bases and J 0 bases, with 12 bases left between them. Germline loops: CDR1 SGHTS, CDR2 YDEGEE. The chain's CDR3 is CASSRTDSSYEQYF. The CDR3 DNA reads as TGTGCCAGCAGTCGGACAGATAGCTCCTACGAGCAGTACTTC.

This chain links TRBV6-5 with TRBJ2-4; 8 positions match TRBD1. V lost 0 bases, J lost 3 bases, and 4 bases stayed unmatched. CDR3 length: 16 amino acids. Germline V CDR1 and CDR2: MNHEY, SVGAGI. The CDR3 sequence: CASSYSGQGVKNIQYF. CDR3 in DNA: TGTGCCAGCAGTTACTCAGGACAGGGCGTCAAAAACATTCAGTACTTC.

The V and J genes are TRBV7-2 and TRBJ2-3; 8 bases line up with TRBD2. This CDR3 contains 16 residues. Germline V gene sequence: CDR1 SGHTA, CDR2 FQGNSA. J gave up 0 bases and V 0 bases, and 2 bases lay outside the gene matches. The CDR3 protein is CASSLAGGGSTDTQYF. In nucleotides, the CDR3 is TGTGCCAGCAGCTTAGCGGGCGGGGGGAGCACAGATACGCAGTATTTT. Full variable domain (missing parts from reference TRBV7-2 and TRBJ2-3): GAGVSQSPSNKVTEKGKDVELRCDPISGHTALYWYRQSLGQGLEFLIYFQGNSAPDKSGLPSDRFSAERTGGSVSTLTIQRTQQEDSAVYLCASSLAGGGSTDTQYFGPGTRLTVL.

The chain combines TRBV5-5 with TRBJ1-1; 11 nucleotides align to TRBD1. The V gene end was trimmed by 4 bases and the J gene end by 2 bases; junction bases not matched to a gene: 10. Germline V gene sequence: CDR1 SGHKS, CDR2 YYEKEE (reference sequence). The CDR3 length is 17 residues. The CDR3 nucleotides read TGTGCCAGCAGCCACGGACAGGGGGCGCGGATAAACACTGAAGCTTTCTTT. Translation: CASSHGQGARINTEAFF.

The gene calls are TRBV27 and TRBJ2-7, with D maybe TRBD2 (5 bases). Trimming stripped 5 bases from V and 2 bases from J, with 19 bases between. Germline CDR1 MNHEY, CDR2 SMNVEV (reference sequence). The CDR3 spans 16 residues. DNA of the CDR3: TGTGCCAGCAGTCACAACAGCGGTCTAGTACCCTACGAGCAGTACTTC. Translation: CASSHNSGLVPYEQYF.

The chain uses TRBV6-5 and TRBJ1-2; 9 bases align to TRBD1. Germline trimming cut 0 bases from V and 4 bases from J; bases unmatched to any gene: 6. The CDR3 consists of 16 residues. CDR1 and CDR2 (germline): MNHEY, SVGAGI. The CDR3 region has the DNA TGTGCCAGCAGTTACTCGGGACAGGGCGAGATCTATGGCTACACCTTC. This sequence encodes CASSYSGQGEIYGYTF.

V usage is TRBV4-3 and J usage is TRBJ1-1, with D possibly matching TRBD1 (5 bases). Germline assignment: CDR1 LGHNA and CDR2 YSLEER. V lost 0 bases and J 0 bases, leaving 8 bases between the germline ends. CDR3 length: 15 residues. The CDR3 sequence is CASSQERGLNTEAFF. The CDR3 DNA is TGCGCCAGCAGCCAAGAGCGGGGCCTGAACACTGAAGCTTTCTTT.

This sequence joins TRBV6-5 and TRBJ1-2; TRBD1 is a possible D gene (5 bases). Trimming shortened V by 2 bases and J by 2 bases, and 9 bases separated the two germline ends. The CDR3 has 14 amino acids. Germline CDR1 and CDR2: MNHEY and SVGAGI. The CDR3 protein is CASSYQDNNYGYTF. CDR3 nucleotide sequence: TGTGCCAGCAGTTACCAGGACAACAACTATGGCTACACCTTC.

The rearrangement uses TRBV9 and TRBJ2-7, with D possibly TRBD1 on 6 matching bases. Germline V lookup: CDR1 SGDLS, CDR2 YYNGEE. The V and J ends lost 0 bases and 5 bases respectively, with 9 bases between them. This CDR3 contains 13 residues. The CDR3 DNA reads as TGTGCCAGCAGCGTAGCGGGACAAAACGAGCAGTACTTC. Protein: CASSVAGQNEQYF. The complete variable domain, with remaining parts taken from reference TRBV9 and TRBJ2-7, reads DSGVTQTPKHLITATGQRVTLRCSPRSGDLSVYWYQQSLDQGLQFLIQYYNGEERAKGNILERFSAQQFPDLHSELNLSSLELGDSALYFCASSVAGQNEQYFGPGTRLTVT.

The chain carries TRBV30 and TRBJ1-6; 8 bases match TRBD1. Germline CDR1 is GTSNPN and CDR2 is SVGIG (reference sequence). The V gene end was trimmed by 2 bases and the J gene end by 2 bases; junction bases not matched to a gene: 5. The CDR3 is 16 residues long. The DNA for the CDR3 is TGTGCCTGGAGTTTGACAGGGGAACCCTATAATTCACCCCTCCACTTT. It is translated as CAWSLTGEPYNSPLHF.

The CDR3 here is CASSLMLYGQGYEQYF. CDR3 nucleotide sequence: TGTGCCAGCAGCTTGATGCTCTATGGACAGGGCTACGAGCAGTACTTC. This sequence joins TRBV7-2 and TRBJ2-7; 8 nucleotides align to TRBD1. The V gene's germline CDR1 is SGHTA and CDR2 FQGNSA. Trimming removed 3 bases from V and 3 bases from J; junction bases left unmatched: 10. The CDR3 length is 16 residues.

The chain's CDR3 is CASSVGGTGGTEAFF. The CDR3 nucleotides are TGTGCCAGCAGCGTAGGTGGGACAGGGGGCACTGAAGCTTTCTTT. The chain employs TRBV9 and TRBJ1-1; 11 nucleotides match TRBD1. The V gene's germline CDR1 is SGDLS and CDR2 YYNGEE. The CDR3 totals 15 residues. V was clipped by 0 bases and J by 4 bases; unmatched bases: 2.

This clone was counted only a few times. The chain combines TRBV7-2 with TRBJ2-7; tentative D call: TRBD2 (5 bases). In germline, CDR1 is SGHTA, CDR2 FQGNSA. V shed 6 bases and J shed 7 bases, with 16 bases lying between them. The CDR3 is 13 residues long. The CDR3 loop is CASSPVVEREQYF. In nucleotides, the CDR3 is TGTGCCAGCAGTCCAGTCGTGGAGCGGGAGCAGTACTTC.

V usage is TRBV4-2 and J usage is TRBJ2-5; TRBD2 matches 8 bases. The ends lost 0 bases at V and 4 bases at J; junction bases unmatched: 7. This CDR3 is built from 16 residues. Germline loops: CDR1 LGHNA, CDR2 YNFKEQ. CDR3 DNA: TGTGCCAGCAGCCAAGACGCGGGGGGCGGGGTAGAGACCCAGTACTTC. Its protein is CASSQDAGGGVETQYF.

The V and J genes are TRBV5-6 and TRBJ2-3; D unclear. Germline assignment: CDR1 SGHDT and CDR2 YYEEEE. The CDR3 contains 11 residues. Trimming removed 1 base at V and 5 bases at J, with 2 bases between. DNA for the CDR3: TGTGCCAGCAGCTTGCTAGATACGCAGTATTTT. It is translated as CASSLLDTQYF.

As for this clone: The sample holds other DNA sequences that translate to the same CDR3. The chain joins TRBV18 to TRBJ2-7; the match to TRBD1 covers 9 bases. The CDR3 loop spans 14 amino acids. Germline V CDR1 and CDR2: KGHSH, LQKENI. V was clipped by 3 bases and J by 3 bases; unmatched bases: 3. In nucleotides, the CDR3 is TGTGCCAGCTCACCCGCGGGACAGGGCTACGAGCAGTACTTC. It encodes CASSPAGQGYEQYF.

The rearrangement links TRBV5-1 to TRBJ1-2, with D perhaps TRBD1 (5 bases). This CDR3 spans 17 amino acids. Per the germline V gene, CDR1 is SGHRS and CDR2 is YFSETQ. The V gene lost 3 bases and the J gene lost 0 bases, with 18 bases spanning the gap. For the CDR3, the DNA is TGCGCCAGCAGCTCCTCTTCGTGGACACAGACTAACTATGGCTACACCTTC. Translation gives CASSSSSWTQTNYGYTF.

The table lists this clone with a count of one. The V gene is TRBV7-3, the J gene TRBJ2-7, with 9 bases aligning to TRBD2. J was trimmed by 7 bases and V by 1 base; bases with no gene match: 8. Germline lookup yields CDR1 SGHTA and CDR2 FQGTGA. The CDR3 consists of 15 residues. The DNA of the CDR3 is TGTGCCAGCAGCTTAAGGGCTAGCGGGGTCAAGGAGCAGTACTTC. Translated, it gives CASSLRASGVKEQYF.

This rearrangement joins TRBV5-4 to TRBJ2-2; 8 bases are a match to TRBD2. The germline CDR1 and CDR2 sequences are SGHNT and YYREEE (reference sequence). The CDR3 covers 18 residues. V shed 2 bases and J 0 bases; nucleotides not matched to a gene: 9. The CDR3 is CASSFGGGLNANTGELFF. For the CDR3, the DNA is TGTGCCAGCAGCTTTGGCGGGGGGTTGAATGCGAACACCGGGGAGCTGTTTTTT.

The rearrangement uses TRBV5-4 and TRBJ2-1; tentative D call: TRBD2 (5 bases). CDR3 size: 12 residues. Per the germline V gene, CDR1 is SGHNT and CDR2 is YYREEE (reference sequence). Deletions cut 1 base from V and 9 bases from J, with 8 bases between. CDR3 DNA: TGTGCCAGCAGCTTGAGTAGCGCTGAGCAGTTCTTC. Translation gives CASSLSSAEQFF.